The sequence of this T cell receptor beta chain was determined in a study of CD8+CD57+ T cells in acquired aplastic anemia. Study background: Yields of DNA that came from sorted CD4+ and CD8+ cells averaged roughly 3.2 ug. Read counts for CD4+ cells (from healthy donors) averaged about 10.8 million.

Both TCR beta VDJ combination and CDR3 sequence profiling were carried out. Genomic DNA was the template for this profiling. TCRdb redid the calling of the reads with MiXCR, one entry per CDR3 protein. The sample records tens of thousands of distinct CDR3 sequences, about 77% being singletons. This clonotype was obtained from a human donor in good health, serving as a control. Sample: sorted CD4+, CD8+, or CD8+CD57+ T cells (not recorded which) from PBMCs.

The CDR3 protein is CATRGTLQETQYF. The CDR3 region has the DNA TGTGCCACCAGAGGGACTTTGCAAGAGACCCAGTACTTC. This chain joins TRBV15 and TRBJ2-5; the D gene is possibly TRBD2 (6 bases). The CDR3 is 13 amino acids. Germline CDR1 is LNHNV and CDR2 is YYDKDF (reference sequence). Trimming shortened V by 6 bases and J by 2 bases, and 10 bases separated the two germline ends. The variable domain in full, with the rest retrieved from reference TRBV15 and TRBJ2-5, is DAMVIQNPRYQVTQFGKPVTLSCSQTLNHNVMYWYQQKSSQAPKLLFHYYDKDFNNEADTPDNFQSRRPNTSFCFLDIRSPGLGDTAMYLCATRGTLQETQYFGPGTRLLVL.